This T cell receptor (beta chain) was sequenced in a study of control samples from healthy donors and cancer patients. Germline V gene lookup returns CDR1 ENHRY and CDR2 SYGVKD. This CDR3 contains 11 residues. V lost 5 bases, J lost 8 bases, and 2 bases stayed unmatched. Measured with immunoSEQ multiplex PCR; TCRdb has only the in-frame clones, and not every one. The sample has 150,000 to 180,000 clones, 85% to 95% seen once. The chain recombines TRBV10-3 with TRBJ1-2; 7 bases are a match to TRBD1. The source material was blood. The TCR sequence derives from a man aged 40-55 years in good health. The CDR3 loop is CAISQGEGYTF. CDR3 nucleotide sequence: TGTGCCATCAGTCAGGGGGAGGGCTACACCTTC.